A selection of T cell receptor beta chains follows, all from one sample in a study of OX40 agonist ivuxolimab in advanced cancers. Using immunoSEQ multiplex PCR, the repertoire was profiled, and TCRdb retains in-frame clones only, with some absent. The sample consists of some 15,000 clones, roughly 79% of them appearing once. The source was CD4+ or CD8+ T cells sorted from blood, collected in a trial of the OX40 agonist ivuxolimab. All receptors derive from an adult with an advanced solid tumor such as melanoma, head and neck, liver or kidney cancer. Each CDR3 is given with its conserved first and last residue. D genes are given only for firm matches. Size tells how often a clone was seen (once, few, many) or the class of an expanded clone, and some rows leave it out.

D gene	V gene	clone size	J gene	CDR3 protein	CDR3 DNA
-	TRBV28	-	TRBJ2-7	CASSSLVGGYEQYF	TGTGCCAGCAGTTCCCTCGTAGGGGGGTACGAGCAGTACTTC
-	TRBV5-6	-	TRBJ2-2	CASSPTPGELFF	TGTGCCAGCAGCCCCACCCCCGGGGAGCTGTTTTTT
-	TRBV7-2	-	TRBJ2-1	CASTKEGQNEQFF	TGTGCCAGCACTAAGGAGGGCCAGAATGAGCAGTTCTTC
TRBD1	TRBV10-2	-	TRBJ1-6	CASSESGQYNSPLHF	TGCGCCAGCAGTGAGTCGGGACAGTATAATTCACCCCTCCACTTT
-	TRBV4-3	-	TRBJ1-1	CASSQGGETEAFF	TGCGCCAGCAGCCAAGGGGGGGAAACTGAAGCTTTCTTT
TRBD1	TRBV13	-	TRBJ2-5	CASSLIRDSQETQYF	TGTGCCAGCAGCTTAATCCGGGACAGCCAAGAGACCCAGTACTTC
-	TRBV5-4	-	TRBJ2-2	CATLKANTGELFF	TGTGCCACCCTAAAGGCGAACACCGGGGAGCTGTTTTTT
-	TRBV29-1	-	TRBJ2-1	CSVDGNNEQFF	TGCAGCGTTGATGGTAACAATGAGCAGTTCTTC
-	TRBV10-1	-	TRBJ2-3	CASSESMAGHTDTQYF	TGCGCCAGCAGTGAGTCCATGGCGGGGCACACAGATACGCAGTATTTT
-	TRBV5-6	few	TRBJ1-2	CASSPNLVYGYTF	TGTGCCAGCAGCCCAAATCTAGTCTATGGCTACACCTTC
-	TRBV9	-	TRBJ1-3	CASSTLGSGNTIYF	TGTGCCAGCAGTACCTTGGGGTCTGGAAACACCATATATTTT
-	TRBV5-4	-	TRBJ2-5	CASSLADAETQYF	TGTGCCAGCAGCTTGGCGGACGCCGAGACCCAGTACTTC
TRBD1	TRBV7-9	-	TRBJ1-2	CASSLTGTVYGYTF	TGTGCCAGCAGCTTAACAGGGACAGTCTATGGCTACACCTTC
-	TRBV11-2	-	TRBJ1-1	CASSLTDNTEAFF	TGTGCCAGCAGCTTGACGGATAACACTGAAGCTTTCTTT
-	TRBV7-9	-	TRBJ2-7	CASGFSYEQYF	TGTGCCAGCGGCTTCTCCTACGAGCAGTACTTC
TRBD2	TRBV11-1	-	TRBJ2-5	CASSSQNPGLVWETQYF	TGTGCCAGCAGCTCTCAAAATCCGGGACTAGTATGGGAGACCCAGTACTTC
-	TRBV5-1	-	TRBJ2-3	CASSYWFAADTQYF	TGCGCCAGCAGCTATTGGTTCGCGGCAGATACGCAGTATTTT
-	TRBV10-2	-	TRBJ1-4	CASSDGEWGTNEKLFF	TGCGCCAGCAGTGATGGGGAATGGGGAACTAATGAAAAACTGTTTTTT
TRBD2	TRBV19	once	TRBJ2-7	CASSITGAPSGRFRGYEQYF	TGTGCCAGTAGTATAACTGGGGCTCCTAGCGGGAGATTCCGGGGATACGAGCAGTACTTC
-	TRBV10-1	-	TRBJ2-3	CASSLERDTDTQYF	TGCGCCAGCAGTCTTGAGAGGGACACAGATACGCAGTATTTT
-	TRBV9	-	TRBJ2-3	CASSVETAGWGTDTQYF	TGTGCCAGCAGCGTAGAAACGGCGGGGTGGGGGACAGATACGCAGTATTTT
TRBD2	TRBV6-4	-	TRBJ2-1	CATSRAGGVSSYNEQFF	TGTGCCACGTCGCGGGCGGGAGGGGTAAGCTCCTACAATGAGCAGTTCTTC
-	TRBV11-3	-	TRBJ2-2	CASSKFQGNAGELFF	TGTGCCAGCAGCAAATTTCAGGGGAACGCCGGGGAGCTGTTTTTT
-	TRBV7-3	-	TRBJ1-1	CASSFTGGNTEAFF	TGTGCCAGCAGCTTCACCGGCGGGAACACTGAAGCTTTCTTT
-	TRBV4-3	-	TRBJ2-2	CASSQSTSSRELFF	TGCGCCAGCAGCCAGTCTACCTCTTCCAGGGAGCTGTTTTTT
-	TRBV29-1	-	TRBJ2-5	CSVERPMAQYF	TGCAGCGTTGAGAGGCCCATGGCCCAGTACTTC
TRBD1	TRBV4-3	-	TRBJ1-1	CASSPGQTLNTEAFF	TGCGCCAGCAGCCCGGGACAGACATTGAACACTGAAGCTTTCTTT
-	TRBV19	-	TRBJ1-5	CASSMHERYNQPQHF	TGTGCCAGTAGTATGCACGAGAGATACAATCAGCCCCAGCATTTT
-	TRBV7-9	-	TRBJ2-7	CASSARDNAYEQYF	TGTGCCAGCAGCGCTAGGGACAATGCCTACGAGCAGTACTTC
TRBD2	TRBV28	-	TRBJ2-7	CASSFGLAGLHEQYF	TGTGCCAGCAGTTTTGGGCTAGCGGGACTGCACGAGCAGTACTTC
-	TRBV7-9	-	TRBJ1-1	CASSPPGQLNTEAFF	TGTGCCAGCAGCCCTCCGGGACAACTGAACACTGAAGCTTTCTTT
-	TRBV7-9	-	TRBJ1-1	CASSAEGPSNTEAFF	TGTGCCAGCAGCGCAGAGGGACCGTCGAACACTGAAGCTTTCTTT
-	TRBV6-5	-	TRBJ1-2	CASSPTETYGYTF	TGTGCCAGCAGTCCGACAGAGACCTATGGCTACACCTTC
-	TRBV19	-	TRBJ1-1	CASSIGNTEAFF	TGTGCCAGTAGTATTGGGAACACTGAAGCTTTCTTT
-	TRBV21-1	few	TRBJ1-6	CARPGGGSPLHF	TGTGCCCGCCCCGGCGGAGGTTCACCCCTCCACTTT
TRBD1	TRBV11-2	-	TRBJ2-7	CASSLGQGAYEQYF	TGTGCCAGCAGCTTAGGACAGGGGGCCTACGAGCAGTACTTC
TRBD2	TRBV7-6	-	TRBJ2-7	CASSPGTSAYEQYF	TGTGCCAGCAGCCCCGGGACTAGCGCCTACGAGCAGTACTTC
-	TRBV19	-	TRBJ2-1	CASALTIYNEQFF	TGTGCCAGCGCCCTGACTATTTACAATGAGCAGTTCTTC
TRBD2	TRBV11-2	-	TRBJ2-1	CASSPTSGVSYNEQFF	TGTGCCAGCAGCCCGACTAGCGGGGTTTCCTACAATGAGCAGTTCTTC
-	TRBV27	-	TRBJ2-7	CASSHGQSYEQYF	TGTGCCAGCAGCCACGGACAGTCCTACGAGCAGTACTTC
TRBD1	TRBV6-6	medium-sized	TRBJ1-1	CASSSAGTANTEAFF	TGTGCCAGCAGTTCAGCCGGGACAGCCAACACTGAAGCTTTCTTT
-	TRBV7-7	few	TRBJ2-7	CASSLEAGSSYEQYF	TGTGCCAGCAGCTTAGAGGCGGGAAGCTCCTACGAGCAGTACTTC
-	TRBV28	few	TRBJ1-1	CASSLVWARGGTEAFF	TGTGCCAGCAGCCTCGTATGGGCCAGGGGTGGCACTGAAGCTTTCTTT
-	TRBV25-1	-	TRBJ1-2	CASSGYWTVNYGYTF	TGTGCCAGCAGTGGGTATTGGACAGTAAACTATGGCTACACCTTC
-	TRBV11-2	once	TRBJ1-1	CASSQYGEAFF	TGTGCCAGCAGCCAGTATGGTGAAGCTTTCTTT
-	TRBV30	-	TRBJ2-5	CAWSLGGFQETQYF	TGTGCCTGGAGTCTAGGAGGGTTCCAAGAGACCCAGTACTTC
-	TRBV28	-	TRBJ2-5	CASSLISGLQETQYF	TGTGCCAGCAGTTTAATTTCCGGACTACAAGAGACCCAGTACTTC
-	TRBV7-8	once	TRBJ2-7	CASGPPGVKYEQYF	TGTGCCAGCGGGCCGCCGGGCGTTAAATACGAGCAGTACTTC
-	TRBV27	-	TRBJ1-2	CASSSPGSNYGYTF	TGTGCCAGCAGTTCCCCTGGGTCTAACTATGGCTACACCTTC
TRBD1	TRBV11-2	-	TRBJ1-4	CASSSQGGEDEKLFF	TGTGCCAGCAGCTCTCAAGGGGGCGAGGATGAAAAACTGTTTTTT
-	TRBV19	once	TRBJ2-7	CASSIGTSVREQYF	TGTGCCAGTAGTATAGGGACCTCAGTTCGCGAGCAGTACTTC
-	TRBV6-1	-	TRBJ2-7	CASSGESPYEQYF	TGTGCCAGCAGCGGAGAGTCTCCCTACGAGCAGTACTTC